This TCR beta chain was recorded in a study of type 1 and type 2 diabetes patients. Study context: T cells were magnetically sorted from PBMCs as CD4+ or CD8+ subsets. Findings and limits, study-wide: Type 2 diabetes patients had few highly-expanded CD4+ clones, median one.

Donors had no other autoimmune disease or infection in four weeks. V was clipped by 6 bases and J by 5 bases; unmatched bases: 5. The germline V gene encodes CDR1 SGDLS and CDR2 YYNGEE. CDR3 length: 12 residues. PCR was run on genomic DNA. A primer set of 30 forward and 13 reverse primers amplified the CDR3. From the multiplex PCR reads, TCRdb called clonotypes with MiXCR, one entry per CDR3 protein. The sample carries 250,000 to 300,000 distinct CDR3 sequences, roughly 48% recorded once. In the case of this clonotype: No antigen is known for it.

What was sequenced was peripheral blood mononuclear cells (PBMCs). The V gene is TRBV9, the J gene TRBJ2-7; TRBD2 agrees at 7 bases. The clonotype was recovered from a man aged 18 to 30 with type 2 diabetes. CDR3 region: CASTVREDEQYF. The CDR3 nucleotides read TGTGCCAGCACCGTCCGGGAGGACGAGCAGTACTTC.